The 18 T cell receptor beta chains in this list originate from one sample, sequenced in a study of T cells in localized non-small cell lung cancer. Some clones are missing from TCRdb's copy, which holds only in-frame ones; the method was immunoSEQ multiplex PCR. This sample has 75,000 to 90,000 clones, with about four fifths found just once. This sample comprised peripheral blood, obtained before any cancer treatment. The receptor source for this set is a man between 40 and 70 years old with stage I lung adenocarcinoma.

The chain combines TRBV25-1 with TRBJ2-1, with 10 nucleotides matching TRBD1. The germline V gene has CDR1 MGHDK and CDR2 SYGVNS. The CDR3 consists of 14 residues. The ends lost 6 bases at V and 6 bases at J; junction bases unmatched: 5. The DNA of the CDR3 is TGTGCCAGCAGGTTGGGGACAGGGGCCAATGAGCAGTTCTTC. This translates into CASRLGTGANEQFF.

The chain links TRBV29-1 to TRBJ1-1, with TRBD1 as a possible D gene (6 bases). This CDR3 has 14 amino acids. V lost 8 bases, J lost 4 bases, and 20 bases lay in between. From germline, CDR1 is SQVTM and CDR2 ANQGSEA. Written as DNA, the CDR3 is TGCAGCTCTAGAGGGGGGGCAGGAGGCACTGAAGCTTTCTTT. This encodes CSSRGGAGGTEAFF.

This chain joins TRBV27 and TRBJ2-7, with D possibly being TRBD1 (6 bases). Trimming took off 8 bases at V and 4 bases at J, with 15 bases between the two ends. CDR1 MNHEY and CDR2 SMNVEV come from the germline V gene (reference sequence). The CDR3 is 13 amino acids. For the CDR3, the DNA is TGTGCCAGCGGAAATCTAGGGGGTTACGAGCAGTACTTC. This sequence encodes CASGNLGGYEQYF.

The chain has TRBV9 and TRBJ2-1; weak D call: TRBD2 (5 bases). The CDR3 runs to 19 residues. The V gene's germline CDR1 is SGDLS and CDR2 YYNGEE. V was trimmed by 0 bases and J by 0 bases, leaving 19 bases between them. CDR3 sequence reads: CASSVGVSRLSLSYNEQFF. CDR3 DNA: TGTGCCAGCAGCGTAGGGGTCTCGAGACTATCCCTCTCCTACAATGAGCAGTTCTTC.

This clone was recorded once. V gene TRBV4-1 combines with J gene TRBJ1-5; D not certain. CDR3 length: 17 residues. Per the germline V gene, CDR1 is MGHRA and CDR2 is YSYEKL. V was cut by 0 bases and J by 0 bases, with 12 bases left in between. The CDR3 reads CASSQDMWGYSNQPQHF. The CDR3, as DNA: TGCGCCAGCAGCCAAGATATGTGGGGTTATAGCAATCAGCCCCAGCATTTT.

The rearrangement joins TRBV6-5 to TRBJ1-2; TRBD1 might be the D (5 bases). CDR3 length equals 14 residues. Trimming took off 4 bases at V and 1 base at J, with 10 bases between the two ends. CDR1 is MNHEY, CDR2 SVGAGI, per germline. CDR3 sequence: CASSSGPNNYGYTF. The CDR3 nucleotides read TGTGCCAGCAGTTCGGGACCGAATAACTATGGCTACACCTTC.

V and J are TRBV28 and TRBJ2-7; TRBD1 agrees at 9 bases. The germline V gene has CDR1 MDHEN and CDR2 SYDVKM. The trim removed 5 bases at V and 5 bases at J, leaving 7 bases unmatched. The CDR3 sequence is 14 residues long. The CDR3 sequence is CASSELRDRDEQYF. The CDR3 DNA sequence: TGTGCCAGCAGTGAGCTCCGGGACAGGGACGAGCAGTACTTC.

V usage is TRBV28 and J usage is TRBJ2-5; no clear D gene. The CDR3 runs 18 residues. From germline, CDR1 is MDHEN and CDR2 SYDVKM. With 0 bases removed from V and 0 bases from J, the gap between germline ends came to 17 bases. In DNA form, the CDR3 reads TGTGCCAGCAGTTTATGGTCGGGCTACTCGACGTACCAAGAGACCCAGTACTTC. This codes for CASSLWSGYSTYQETQYF.

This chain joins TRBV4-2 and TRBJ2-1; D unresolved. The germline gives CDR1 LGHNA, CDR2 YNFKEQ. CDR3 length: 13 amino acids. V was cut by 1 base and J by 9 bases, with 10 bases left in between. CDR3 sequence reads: CASSQGREGEQFF. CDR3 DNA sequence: TGTGCCAGCAGCCAAGGGCGAGAAGGTGAGCAGTTCTTC.

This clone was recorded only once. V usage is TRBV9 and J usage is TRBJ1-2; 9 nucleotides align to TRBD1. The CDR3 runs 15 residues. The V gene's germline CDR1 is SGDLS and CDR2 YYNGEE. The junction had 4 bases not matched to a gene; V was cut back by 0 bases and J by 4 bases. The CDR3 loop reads CASSVVGQGGYGYTF. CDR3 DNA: TGTGCCAGCAGCGTAGTGGGACAGGGCGGCTATGGCTACACCTTC.

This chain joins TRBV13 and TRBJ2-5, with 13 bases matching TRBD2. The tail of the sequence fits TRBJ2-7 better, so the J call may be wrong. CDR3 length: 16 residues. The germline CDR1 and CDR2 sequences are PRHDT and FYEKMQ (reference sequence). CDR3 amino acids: CASSSLLAGGPNEQYF. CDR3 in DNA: TGTGCCAGCAGCTCGCTACTAGCGGGAGGGCCCAACGAGCAGTACTTC.

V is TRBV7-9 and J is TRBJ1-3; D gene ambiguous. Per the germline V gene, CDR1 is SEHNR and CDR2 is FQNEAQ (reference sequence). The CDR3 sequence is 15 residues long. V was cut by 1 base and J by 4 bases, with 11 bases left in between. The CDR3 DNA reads TGTGCCAGCAGCTTAGGCCGGAGGGAGGGAAACACCATATATTTT. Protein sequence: CASSLGRREGNTIYF.

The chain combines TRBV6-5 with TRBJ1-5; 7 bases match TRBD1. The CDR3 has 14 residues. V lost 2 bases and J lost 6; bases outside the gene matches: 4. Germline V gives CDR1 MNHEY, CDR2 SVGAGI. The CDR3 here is CASSYRQGPQPQHF. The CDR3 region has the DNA TGTGCCAGCAGTTACCGACAGGGCCCTCAGCCCCAGCATTTT.

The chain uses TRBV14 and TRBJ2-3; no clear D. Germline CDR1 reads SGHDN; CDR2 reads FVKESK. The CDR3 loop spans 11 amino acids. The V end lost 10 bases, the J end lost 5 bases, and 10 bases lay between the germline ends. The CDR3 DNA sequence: TGTGCCACCGCCTTTCGAGATACGCAGTATTTT. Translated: CATAFRDTQYF.

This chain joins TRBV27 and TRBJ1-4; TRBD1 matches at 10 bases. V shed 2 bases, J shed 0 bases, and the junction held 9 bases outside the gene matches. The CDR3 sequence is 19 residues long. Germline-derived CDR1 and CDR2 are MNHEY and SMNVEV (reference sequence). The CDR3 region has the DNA TGTGCCAGCAGTTTAGCCCGGACAGGGGGAGCTGCAACTAATGAAAAACTGTTTTTT. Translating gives CASSLARTGGAATNEKLFF. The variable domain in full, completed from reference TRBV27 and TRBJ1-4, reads EAQVTQNPRYLITVTGKKLTVTCSQNMNHEYMSWYRQDPGLGLRQIYYSMNVEVTDKGDVPEGYKVSRKEKRNFPLILESPSPNQTSLYFCASSLARTGGAATNEKLFFGSGTQLSVL.

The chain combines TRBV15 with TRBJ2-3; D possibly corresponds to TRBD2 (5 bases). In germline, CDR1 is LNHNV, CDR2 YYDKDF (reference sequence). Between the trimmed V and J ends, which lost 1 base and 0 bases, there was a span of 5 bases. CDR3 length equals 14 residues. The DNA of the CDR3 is TGTGCCACCAGCAGAGCGGGAAGCACAGATACGCAGTATTTT. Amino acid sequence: CATSRAGSTDTQYF.

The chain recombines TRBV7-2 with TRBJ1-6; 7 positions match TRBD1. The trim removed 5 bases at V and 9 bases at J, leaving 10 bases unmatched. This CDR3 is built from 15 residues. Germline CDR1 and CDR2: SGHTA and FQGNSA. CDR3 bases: TGTGCCAGCAGCCAAAGGACAGGTTCTAGTTCACCCCTCCACTTT. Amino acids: CASSQRTGSSSPLHF.

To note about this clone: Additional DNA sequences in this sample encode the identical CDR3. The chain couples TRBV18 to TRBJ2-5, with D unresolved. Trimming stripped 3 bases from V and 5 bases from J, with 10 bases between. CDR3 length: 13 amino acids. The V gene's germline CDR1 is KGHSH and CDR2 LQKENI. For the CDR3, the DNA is TGTGCCAGCTCACCCCCCCCCGGGGAGACCCAGTACTTC. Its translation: CASSPPPGETQYF.